This is a list of T cell receptor beta chains from one sample in a study of blood T cell repertoires in COVID-19. The data were produced by immunoSEQ multiplex PCR, yet TCRdb's version contains in-frame clones alone and is incomplete. The table records hundreds of thousands of clones, roughly 89% of them present only once. The sample consisted of peripheral blood. All receptors come from a man aged 18 to 35 with COVID-19, enrolled during active disease. Both conserved end residues are part of each CDR3. The D gene is left open where the match is weak. For some rows the clone size is stated as once, few or many, or as a class when expanded; others skip it.

abundance	v_gene	j_gene	d_gene	CDR3nt	CDR3aa
-	TRBV19	TRBJ2-3	-	TGTGCCAGTAGTAAGGGGGGGTTTAGCACAGATACGCAGTATTTT	CASSKGGFSTDTQYF
-	TRBV5-1	TRBJ2-7	-	TGCGCCAGCAACGGGGACTCCTCCTACGAGCAGTACTTC	CASNGDSSYEQYF
-	TRBV5-1	TRBJ2-5	-	TGCGCCAGCAGCGTGTCGGGAGACCAGTACTTC	CASSVSGDQYF
-	TRBV5-1	TRBJ2-2	TRBD2	TGCGCCAGCAGCATGCTAGCGGTGAACACCGGGGAGCTGTTTTTT	CASSMLAVNTGELFF
-	TRBV5-5	TRBJ1-1	TRBD1	TGTGCCAGCAGCTCTAGACAGGGCGGGAACACTGAAGCTTTCTTT	CASSSRQGGNTEAFF
-	TRBV5-1	TRBJ2-7	-	TGCGCCAGCAGATTAGACAGCTACGAGCAGTACTTC	CASRLDSYEQYF
-	TRBV7-8	TRBJ1-5	-	TGTGCCAGCAGATTGGGGACAAGTCGGCATCAGCCCCAGCATTTT	CASRLGTSRHQPQHF
-	TRBV13	TRBJ1-2	TRBD1	TGTGCCAGCAGCGCTACGGGACAGGCTACCTATGGCTACACCTTC	CASSATGQATYGYTF
-	TRBV18	TRBJ2-2	-	TGTGCCAGCTCACCACTTGACAGGTCCAGCACCGGGGAGCTGTTTTTT	CASSPLDRSSTGELFF
-	TRBV5-4	TRBJ1-4	TRBD1	TGTGCCAGCAGCGGAAGACAGGGCGAAAAACTGTTTTTT	CASSGRQGEKLFF
once	TRBV7-8	TRBJ2-1	TRBD1	TGTGCCAGCAGCCCCGACAGGGGGAACTACAATGAGCAGTTCTTC	CASSPDRGNYNEQFF
-	TRBV30	TRBJ2-7	TRBD1	TGTGCCTGGAATACGGGACAGGGGGCCCACGAGCAGTACTTC	CAWNTGQGAHEQYF
few	TRBV9	TRBJ2-7	TRBD2	TGTGCCAGCAGCGCCGGGACTAGCTTCCACGAGCAGTACTTC	CASSAGTSFHEQYF
-	TRBV5-1	TRBJ1-5	TRBD1	TGCGCCAGCAGCTTAACAGGGGGGGGTCAGCCCCAGCATTTT	CASSLTGGGQPQHF
-	TRBV14	TRBJ2-7	TRBD2	TGTGCCAGCAGCCCGGGACTAGCGGGAGGGCCCTACGAGCAGTACTTC	CASSPGLAGGPYEQYF
-	TRBV7-2	TRBJ2-2	-	TGTGCCAGCAGCTTGGTCGCCAGAACCACCGGGGAGCTGTTTTTT	CASSLVARTTGELFF
-	TRBV10-2	TRBJ1-2	TRBD1	TGCGCCAGCAGAGACAGGGGATGGGTGTTAGATGGCTACACCTTC	CASRDRGWVLDGYTF
few	TRBV24-1	TRBJ2-2	TRBD2	TGTGCCACCAGTGACACCTCAAGCGGGAAGAACACCGGGGAGCTGTTTTTT	CATSDTSSGKNTGELFF
-	TRBV2	TRBJ1-2	-	TGTGCCAGCAGTGAGGGGAGTCGGGGCTACACCTTC	CASSEGSRGYTF
-	TRBV24-1	TRBJ2-7	TRBD1	TGTGCCACCAGTGATCCGTGGACAGGGAGCTACGAGCAGTACTTC	CATSDPWTGSYEQYF
-	TRBV24-1	TRBJ2-3	-	TGTGCCACCAGCGCAATGGAGAAGGATACGCAGTATTTT	CATSAMEKDTQYF
-	TRBV12-3/TRBV12-4	TRBJ1-1	-	TGTGCCAGCAAGGCAGGGGTGAACACTGAAGCTTTCTTT	CASKAGVNTEAFF
-	TRBV5-8	TRBJ2-7	-	TGTGCCAGCAGCTTGGTTGCTGGAGGTTACGAGCAGTACTTC	CASSLVAGGYEQYF
-	TRBV5-4	TRBJ2-1	TRBD2	TGTGCCAGCAGGGTAGGCGGGAGCTCCTACAATGAGCAGTTCTTC	CASRVGGSSYNEQFF
-	TRBV5-8	TRBJ2-5	-	TGTGCCAGCAGCATACACCGGGGAGAGACCCAGTACTTC	CASSIHRGETQYF
-	TRBV7-8	TRBJ1-4	-	TGTGCCAGCAGCTTAAGACGGACAGATGAAAAACTGTTTTTT	CASSLRRTDEKLFF
-	TRBV19	TRBJ2-5	TRBD1	TGTGCCAGTAGTATCGGGACAGGGCGAGAGACCCAGTACTTC	CASSIGTGRETQYF
-	TRBV10-2	TRBJ1-2	-	TGCGCCAGCAAGGGGCAGGGTCAGATCTATGGCTACACCTTC	CASKGQGQIYGYTF
-	TRBV7-8	TRBJ1-5	-	TGTGCCAGCAGCTTAGTCCAGGGCGGCGGCAATCAGCCCCAGCATTTT	CASSLVQGGGNQPQHF
-	TRBV6-4	TRBJ1-5	TRBD1	TGTGCCAGCAGCGGACAGGTTGATCAGCCCCAGCATTTT	CASSGQVDQPQHF
-	TRBV19	TRBJ1-5	-	TGTGCCAGTAGTATAGAAACAGGAAGCTTTGTGGTGGCCCAGCATTTT	CASSIETGSFVVAQHF
-	TRBV25-1	TRBJ2-1	-	TGTGCCAGCCGTCGCGGGACGGAAAACAATGAGCAGTTCTTC	CASRRGTENNEQFF
-	TRBV5-1	TRBJ2-7	TRBD1	TGCGCCAGCAGCTTGGCCGCAGGACAGGCTGGGGAGCAGTACTTC	CASSLAAGQAGEQYF
-	TRBV7-3	TRBJ2-3	TRBD2	TGTGCCAGCAGCTGGGGCGGGAGAGGGGCAGATACGCAGTATTTT	CASSWGGRGADTQYF
-	TRBV19	TRBJ2-5	TRBD1	TGTGCCAGTAGTATCGGCAGGGGGCAAGAGACCCAGTACTTC	CASSIGRGQETQYF
-	TRBV3-1/TRBV3-2	TRBJ2-7	-	TGTGCCAGCAGCCTCGGGTGGGAGACGGTCGAGCAGTACTTC	CASSLGWETVEQYF
-	TRBV6-5	TRBJ1-1	-	TGTGCCAGCAGTCTAATGGGGGGAATCACTGAAGCTTTCTTT	CASSLMGGITEAFF
-	TRBV7-9	TRBJ1-4	-	TGTGCCAGCAGCTTAGAGCCAGGGCATAATGAAAAACTGTTTTTT	CASSLEPGHNEKLFF
-	TRBV27	TRBJ2-3	-	TGTGCCAGCAGTTTATCCTCCTTGGGGCTCACAGATACGCAGTATTTT	CASSLSSLGLTDTQYF
-	TRBV6-5	TRBJ1-2	-	TGTGCCAGCAGTTACTCGACGGGGGATGGCTACACCTTC	CASSYSTGDGYTF
-	TRBV6-1	TRBJ2-1	-	TGTGCCAGCAGTGAAGGAAGCCTAGCTCGCTACAATGAGCAGTTCTTC	CASSEGSLARYNEQFF
-	TRBV7-2	TRBJ2-5	TRBD2	TGTGCCAGCAGCTTTGCGGGGGGCCACCGCGGCGAGACCCAGTACTTC	CASSFAGGHRGETQYF
-	TRBV10-2	TRBJ2-1	TRBD1	TGCGCCAGCAAGGCCCCGGACAGGGGCTATGAGCAGTTCTTC	CASKAPDRGYEQFF
-	TRBV5-1	TRBJ2-3	TRBD2	TGCGCCAGCAGCTTGGATAGCGGGAGGATGGATACGCAGTATTTT	CASSLDSGRMDTQYF
-	TRBV7-6	TRBJ2-7	TRBD1	TGTGCCAGCAGTTTTACCGGGACAGGGCCCTGGGACGAGCAGTACTTC	CASSFTGTGPWDEQYF
once	TRBV10-3	TRBJ2-7	-	TGTGCCATCAGCAGCGATGCCGCCAGCTCCTACGAGCAGTACTTC	CAISSDAASSYEQYF
-	TRBV6-6	TRBJ2-7	-	TGTGCCAGCTTCAACCGACAGGCGAGCTCCTACGAGCAGTACTTC	CASFNRQASSYEQYF
-	TRBV12-5	TRBJ2-1	TRBD1	TGTGCTAGTGGTTTGGTAGCTGGACAGGCTAGTGAGCAGTTCTTC	CASGLVAGQASEQFF
-	TRBV4-1	TRBJ2-1	-	TGCGCCAGCAGCCATGCAGGGGTGGAGGAGCAGTTCTTC	CASSHAGVEEQFF
-	TRBV12-3/TRBV12-4	TRBJ2-3	TRBD2	TGTGCCACCGGCGGGGGGGTCGCAGATACGCAGTATTTT	CATGGGVADTQYF
-	TRBV20-1	TRBJ2-7	-	TGCAGTGCGAGACAGGACTACGAGCAGTACTTC	CSARQDYEQYF
-	TRBV11-2	TRBJ2-7	-	TGTGCCAGCAGCCAATTCCCGGGAGTCTCCTACGAGCAGTACTTC	CASSQFPGVSYEQYF